The rows below give T cell receptor beta chains drawn from one sample of a study of blood T cell repertoires in COVID-19. Using immunoSEQ multiplex PCR, the repertoire was profiled, and TCRdb retains in-frame clones only, with some absent. The sample records under 45,000 clones, over 65% being singletons. Sequencing was performed on peripheral blood. These receptors were obtained from a man aged 60 to 75 with active COVID-19. Each CDR3 is given with its conserved first and last residue. The order of the fields is clone size, D gene, V gene, J gene, CDR3 DNA, CDR3 protein. D genes are given only for firm matches. The size of a clone is reported for some rows only, either as once, few or many, or as a class for expanded clones.

>.|TRBD1|TRBV4-3|TRBJ2-7
TGCGCCAGCAGCCAAGGTAGGACAGGGAGAGGCTACGAGCAGTACTTC
CASSQGRTGRGYEQYF
>few|.|TRBV19|TRBJ1-3
TGTGCCAGTAGTATAGGAGGCGGAAACACCATATATTTT
CASSIGGGNTIYF
>few|TRBD1|TRBV7-9|TRBJ1-4
TGTGCCAGCAGCTTCGGGACAGGAGGGAATGAAAAACTGTTTTTT
CASSFGTGGNEKLFF
>.|TRBD2|TRBV13|TRBJ2-4
TGTGCCAGCAGAACGCGGGGGGGTGGTTTAGCCAAAAACATTCAGTACTTC
CASRTRGGGLAKNIQYF
>.|.|TRBV2|TRBJ1-5
TGTGCCAGCAGTGTCGATTCAGGGTCAAGTCAGCCCCAGCATTTT
CASSVDSGSSQPQHF
>.|TRBD1|TRBV5-6|TRBJ1-6
TGTGCCAGCAGCTTCCAACAGGGGAACTATAATTCACCCCTCCACTTT
CASSFQQGNYNSPLHF
>few|.|TRBV29-1|TRBJ2-1
TGCAGCGTTCAGGGGGGCAATGAGCAGTTCTTC
CSVQGGNEQFF
>few|.|TRBV7-9|TRBJ1-2
TGTGCCAGCAGCTTTGGGGGCAATGGCTACACCTTC
CASSFGGNGYTF
>.|TRBD2|TRBV5-8|TRBJ2-1
TGTGCCAGCAGCACGGGACTAGCGGGACTAACGAATGAGCAGTTCTTC
CASSTGLAGLTNEQFF
>few|TRBD1|TRBV28|TRBJ1-5
TGTGCCAGCAGTTTAGACAGGGGCAATCAGCCCCAGCATTTT
CASSLDRGNQPQHF
>.|.|TRBV5-5|TRBJ1-2
TGTGCCAGCAGCTTGGCTCTCAGCGAGGTCTATGGCTACACCTTC
CASSLALSEVYGYTF
>few|TRBD1|TRBV7-2|TRBJ1-3
TGTGCCAGCAGCTTACAGGGGGACTCTGGAAACACCATATATTTT
CASSLQGDSGNTIYF
>.|TRBD2|TRBV3-1/TRBV3-2|TRBJ2-5
TGTGCCAGCAGCCAAAGTAAAGCGGGAGGGCCGGGAGAGACCCAGTACTTC
CASSQSKAGGPGETQYF
>.|.|TRBV24-1|TRBJ1-3
TGTGCCACACTAGGAAACACCATATATTTT
CATLGNTIYF
>once|TRBD1|TRBV13|TRBJ1-1
TGTGCCAGCAGCACCCGGACAGGGTCAACTGAAGCTTTCTTT
CASSTRTGSTEAFF
>.|.|TRBV6-2/TRBV6-3|TRBJ1-6
TGTGCCAGCAGTACCACAGGGAAGGTCCACTTT
CASSTTGKVHF
>.|TRBD2|TRBV6-1|TRBJ2-7
TGTGCCAGCAGTGAAGGGGAGGGAGAGGGCTACGAGCAGTACTTC
CASSEGEGEGYEQYF
>few|.|TRBV18|TRBJ1-1
TGTGCCAGCTCACCTCAGGGAATCGGGACTGAAGCTTTCTTT
CASSPQGIGTEAFF
>.|TRBD1|TRBV6-5|TRBJ1-1
TGTGCCAGCAGTTACTCGGACAGGATTCACACTGAAGCTTTCTTT
CASSYSDRIHTEAFF
>.|.|TRBV5-5|TRBJ2-1
TGTGCCAGCAGCTTCTCGCCCACCCTCGGCTCCTACAATGAGCAGTTCTTC
CASSFSPTLGSYNEQFF
>.|.|TRBV7-9|TRBJ2-5
TGTGCCAGCAGCTGGTCAGGGTCAGAGACCCAGTACTTC
CASSWSGSETQYF
>.|.|TRBV7-8|TRBJ1-4
TGTGCCAGCAGCTTTACCCCATCCGGGGCGGGGAATGAAAAACTGTTTTTT
CASSFTPSGAGNEKLFF
>.|.|TRBV4-2|TRBJ2-5
TGTGCCAGCAGCCAAGAGCGCCTCCCGCCGGAGACCCAGTACTTC
CASSQERLPPETQYF
>.|TRBD2|TRBV10-1|TRBJ2-3
TGCGCCACCGCCTCGGGGGGGCCCTCGGATACGCAGTATTTT
CATASGGPSDTQYF
>.|.|TRBV7-2|TRBJ1-4
TGTGCCAGCAGCGCCCGAGCGGGGCAGGCAACTAATGAAAAACTGTTTTTT
CASSARAGQATNEKLFF
>.|TRBD1|TRBV25-1|TRBJ1-2
TGTGCCAGCAAACGAGGACAGGGGAGCTATGGCTACACCTTC
CASKRGQGSYGYTF
>once|TRBD2|TRBV5-1|TRBJ2-1
TGCGCCAGCAGCCAGTTGGGACTAGCGGGAGTGGATGAGCAGTTCTTC
CASSQLGLAGVDEQFF
>.|.|TRBV28|TRBJ1-5
TGTGCCAGCAGCGCACCCTTAGGCAATCAGCCCCAGCATTTT
CASSAPLGNQPQHF
>.|.|TRBV6-4|TRBJ1-6
TGTGCCAGCACCCACAGGGAGTATAATTCACCCCTCCACTTT
CASTHREYNSPLHF
>.|.|TRBV7-6|TRBJ1-5
TGTGCCAGCAGCTCGGCCTTGGGAGGTCAGCCCCAGCATTTT
CASSSALGGQPQHF
>.|TRBD1|TRBV19|TRBJ1-1
TGTGCCAGTAGTGAGATAGGGGGCACAGCTTTCTTT
CASSEIGGTAFF
>.|TRBD1|TRBV29-1|TRBJ1-1
TGCAGCGTTGACAGGGGGACAAACACTGAAGCTTTCTTT
CSVDRGTNTEAFF
>once|.|TRBV4-1|TRBJ1-4
TGCGCCAGCAGCCAAGATGGTCGCAGGGGAAATGAAAAACTGTTTTTT
CASSQDGRRGNEKLFF
>.|TRBD1|TRBV19|TRBJ1-2
TGTGCCAGTAGTCCGACAGGGGGCATCTATGGCTACACCTTC
CASSPTGGIYGYTF
>.|TRBD1|TRBV19|TRBJ1-2
TGTGCCAGTAGTATGATCTACAGGGGGCTAGAAGGCTACACCTTC
CASSMIYRGLEGYTF
>.|.|TRBV6-5|TRBJ2-3
TGTGCCAGCAGTCGCCCTCGACTACCGCAGTATTTT
CASSRPRLPQYF
>.|.|TRBV6-5|TRBJ1-1
TGTGCCAGCACCCAGACAGTCGGATTGAACACTGAAGCTTTCTTT
CASTQTVGLNTEAFF
>few|TRBD2|TRBV7-3|TRBJ2-5
TGTGCCAGCAGCTTCCGGGAGGGGGAGACCCAGTACTTC
CASSFREGETQYF
>.|TRBD1|TRBV5-1|TRBJ1-5
TGCGCCAGCAGCCCTACTACAGGGGGCAAGCAGCCCCAGCATTTT
CASSPTTGGKQPQHF
>.|.|TRBV7-2|TRBJ2-1
TGTGCCAGCAGCCTACGGGCCTGGGGGGTGGGCGATGAGCAGTTCTTC
CASSLRAWGVGDEQFF
>.|.|TRBV12-3/TRBV12-4|TRBJ1-5
TGTGCCAGCAGCAGCGGTCCGCCCCAGCATTTT
CASSSGPPQHF
>few|.|TRBV11-2|TRBJ2-2
TGTGCCAGCAGCTTAGTACGCCCGCCCGGCGGGGAGCTGTTTTTT
CASSLVRPPGGELFF
>.|TRBD1|TRBV7-4|TRBJ2-5
TGTGCCAGCAGCTCCCTAACAGGGGTCCAAGAGACCCAGTACTTC
CASSSLTGVQETQYF
>.|TRBD1|TRBV9|TRBJ2-6
TGTGCCAACCCCGGGCATGGACAGGGGGCCCCCGAAATCAGCTCTGGGGCCAACGTCCTGACTTTC
CANPGHGQGAPEISSGANVLTF
>.|TRBD2|TRBV30|TRBJ2-3
TGTGCCTCGAGCGGGGGGGTGAATACGCAGTATTTT
CASSGGVNTQYF
>.|.|TRBV5-1|TRBJ2-7
TGCGCCAGCAGCTTGGGTATTATCGCGGGAAACCACGAGCAGTACTTC
CASSLGIIAGNHEQYF
>.|TRBD1|TRBV7-9|TRBJ2-7
TGTGCCAGCAGCTTAGAACGACAGGGGTACTCCTACGAGCAGTACTTC
CASSLERQGYSYEQYF
>.|.|TRBV6-5|TRBJ2-1
TGTGCCAGCAGTTACTCGGTGAGCTCCTACAATGAGCAGTTCTTC
CASSYSVSSYNEQFF
>.|TRBD2|TRBV7-9|TRBJ2-5
TGTGCCAGCAGCATAGCGGGGGGGGAGACCCAGTACTTC
CASSIAGGETQYF
>.|.|TRBV9|TRBJ1-5
TGTGCCAGCAGAAACTGGGGGCCCTATCAGCCCCAGCATTTT
CASRNWGPYQPQHF
>.|.|TRBV7-9|TRBJ2-7
TGTGCCAGCAGCTTATCAGGGATCTACGAGCAGTACTTC
CASSLSGIYEQYF
>few|TRBD2|TRBV30|TRBJ2-1
TGTGCCTGGATGAGGGGACTAGCCGTTGATGAGCAGTTCTTC
CAWMRGLAVDEQFF